These T cell receptor beta chains were read from a single sample in a study of T cell responses to AZD1222 COVID-19 vaccine. TCRdb's copy holds only in-frame clones and misses some; the assay was immunoSEQ multiplex PCR. Of about 150,000 clones in the sample, more than 70% are singletons; the top ten hold around 1.7%. This specimen was peripheral blood, taken 28 days after the second AZD1222 dose. These receptors all come from an adult who received the AZD1222 COVID-19 vaccine. Each CDR3 is given without its conserved first and last residue.

J gene,V gene,CDR3 protein
TRBJ2-2,TRBV10-3,AISTSLGDTGELF
TRBJ2-7,TRBV6-2/TRBV6-3,ASSYVASGSGDEQY
TRBJ1-1,TRBV7-2,ASSYGTAPEAF
TRBJ2-7,TRBV28,ASSSSGTDAYEQY
TRBJ2-2,TRBV5-4,ASGIAGVSPPGELF
TRBJ1-5,TRBV19,ASSGREVNQPQH
TRBJ1-5,TRBV15,ATSRDRSNQPQH
TRBJ2-7,TRBV12-3/TRBV12-4,ASTPGPGYEQY
TRBJ2-5,TRBV21-1,ASSKAGRSPQETQY
TRBJ1-2,TRBV5-4,ASSLSYAGADYGYT
TRBJ2-7,TRBV19,ASSPWVREWYEQY
TRBJ2-5,TRBV9,ASSSRTSGSRY
TRBJ2-7,TRBV5-8,ASSRRTGSYEQY
TRBJ1-1,TRBV27,ASSLFSTGLNTEAF
TRBJ1-2,TRBV19,ASSSKGHHGYT
TRBJ2-1,TRBV3-1/TRBV3-2,ASSRDSGRFEQF
TRBJ1-6,TRBV4-1,ASSPGLGISPLH
TRBJ2-2,TRBV27,ASSSGVAGELF
TRBJ1-5,TRBV3-1/TRBV3-2,ASSQGYRVGDNQPQH
TRBJ1-5,TRBV4-3,ASSQDSGRDQPQH
TRBJ2-5,TRBV14,ASSQDRRVWETQY
TRBJ2-7,TRBV6-5,ASSSAANEY
TRBJ2-5,TRBV9,ASSVDGSETQY
TRBJ2-1,TRBV19,ASGTHGNEQF
TRBJ1-2,TRBV23-1,ASSQRRSYYGYT
TRBJ2-5,TRBV6-5,ASSYSVGGETQY
TRBJ2-5,TRBV9,ASSAGGSSGMAETQY
TRBJ2-7,TRBV9,ASSVSGRLDEQY
TRBJ1-1,TRBV6-5,ASSYSVRAAEAF
TRBJ1-3,TRBV7-3,ASSPGAGNTIY
TRBJ2-1,TRBV5-4,ASSLGSGSNSYNEQF
TRBJ1-1,TRBV19,ASSMDRGLTEAF
TRBJ2-7,TRBV6-5,ASSYGTGSSYEQY
TRBJ2-1,TRBV10-1,ASKRCLAGGLSSYNEQF